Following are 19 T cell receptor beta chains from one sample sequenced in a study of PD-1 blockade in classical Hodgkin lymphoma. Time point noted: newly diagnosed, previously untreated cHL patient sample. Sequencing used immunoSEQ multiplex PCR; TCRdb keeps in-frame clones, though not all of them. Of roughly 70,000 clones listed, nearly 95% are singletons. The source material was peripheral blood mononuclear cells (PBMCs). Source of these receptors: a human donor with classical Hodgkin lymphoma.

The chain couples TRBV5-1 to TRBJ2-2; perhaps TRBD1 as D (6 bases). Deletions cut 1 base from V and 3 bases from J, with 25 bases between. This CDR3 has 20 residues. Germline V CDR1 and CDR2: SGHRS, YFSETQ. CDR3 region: CASSLFVYGRTVEDTGELFF. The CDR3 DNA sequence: TGCGCCAGCAGCTTGTTTGTCTACGGACGGACAGTCGAGGACACCGGGGAGCTGTTTTTT.

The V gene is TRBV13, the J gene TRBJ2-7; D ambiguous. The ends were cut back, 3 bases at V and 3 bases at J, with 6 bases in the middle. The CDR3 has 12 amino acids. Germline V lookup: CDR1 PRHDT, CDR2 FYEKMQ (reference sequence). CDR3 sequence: CASSLPNYEQYF. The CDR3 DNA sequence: TGTGCCAGCAGCTTGCCGAACTACGAGCAGTACTTC.

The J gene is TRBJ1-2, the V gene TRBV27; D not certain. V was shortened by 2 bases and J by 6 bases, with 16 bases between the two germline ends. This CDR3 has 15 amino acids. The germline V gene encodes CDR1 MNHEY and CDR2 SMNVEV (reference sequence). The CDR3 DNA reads TGTGCCAGCAGTTTAACGGATCCCCGGCGGCATGGCTACACCTTC. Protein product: CASSLTDPRRHGYTF.

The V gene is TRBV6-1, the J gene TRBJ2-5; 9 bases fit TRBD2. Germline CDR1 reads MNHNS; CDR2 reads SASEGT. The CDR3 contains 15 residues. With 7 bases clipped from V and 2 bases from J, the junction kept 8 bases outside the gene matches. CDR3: CASTGVAGAQETQYF. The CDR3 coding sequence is TGTGCCAGCACCGGGGTAGCGGGAGCTCAAGAGACCCAGTACTTC.

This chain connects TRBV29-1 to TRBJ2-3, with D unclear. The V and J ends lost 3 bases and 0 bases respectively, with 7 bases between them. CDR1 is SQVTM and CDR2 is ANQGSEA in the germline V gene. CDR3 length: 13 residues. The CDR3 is CSVDRTSTDTQYF. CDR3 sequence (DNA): TGCAGCGTTGACAGAACCAGCACAGATACGCAGTATTTT.

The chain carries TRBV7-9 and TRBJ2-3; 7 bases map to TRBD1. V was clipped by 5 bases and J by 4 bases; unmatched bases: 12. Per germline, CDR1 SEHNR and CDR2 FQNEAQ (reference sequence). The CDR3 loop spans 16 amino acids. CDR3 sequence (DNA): TGTGCCAGCAGCATTTGGACAGGTCGAGGGGCAGATACGCAGTATTTT. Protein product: CASSIWTGRGADTQYF.

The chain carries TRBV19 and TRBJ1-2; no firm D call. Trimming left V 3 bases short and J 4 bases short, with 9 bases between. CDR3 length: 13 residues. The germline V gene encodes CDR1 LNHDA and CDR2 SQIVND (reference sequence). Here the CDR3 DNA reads TGTGCCAGTAGTATCGACAAGACCTATGGCTACACCTTC. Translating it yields CASSIDKTYGYTF.

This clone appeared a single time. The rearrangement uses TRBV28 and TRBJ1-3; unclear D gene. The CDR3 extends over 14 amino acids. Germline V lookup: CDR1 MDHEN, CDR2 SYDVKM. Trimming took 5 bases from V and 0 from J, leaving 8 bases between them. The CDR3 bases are TGTGCCAGCAGTCCCGAGGTCTCTGGAAACACCATATATTTT. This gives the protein CASSPEVSGNTIYF.

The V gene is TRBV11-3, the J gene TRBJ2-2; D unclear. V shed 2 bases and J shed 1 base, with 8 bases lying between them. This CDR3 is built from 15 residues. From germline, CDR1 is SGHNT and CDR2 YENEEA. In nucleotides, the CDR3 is TGTGCCAGCAGCTTATCGCTGGGGAACACCGGGGAGCTGTTTTTT. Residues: CASSLSLGNTGELFF.

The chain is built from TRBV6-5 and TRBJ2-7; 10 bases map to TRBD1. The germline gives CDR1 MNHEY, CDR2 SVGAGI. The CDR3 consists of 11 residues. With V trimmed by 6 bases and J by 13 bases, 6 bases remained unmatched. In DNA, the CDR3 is TGTGCCAGCAGACGGGACAGGGGACTCTACTTC. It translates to CASRRDRGLYF.

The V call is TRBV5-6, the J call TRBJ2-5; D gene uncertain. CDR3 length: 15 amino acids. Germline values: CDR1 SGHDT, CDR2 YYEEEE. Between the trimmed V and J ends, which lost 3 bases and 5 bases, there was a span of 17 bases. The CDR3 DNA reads TGTGCCAGCAGCTCCGAACTGGGGTCCGTCGAGACCCAGTACTTC. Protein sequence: CASSSELGSVETQYF.

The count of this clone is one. The CDR3 DNA sequence: TGCAGCGTTTTCGGACAGGGTACCGATACGCAGTATTTT. This sequence encodes CSVFGQGTDTQYF. The chain links TRBV29-1 to TRBJ2-3; TRBD1 matches 8 bases. The CDR3 runs to 13 residues. CDR1 and CDR2 (germline): SQVTM, ANQGSEA. J was trimmed by 6 bases and V by 5 bases; bases with no gene match: 7.

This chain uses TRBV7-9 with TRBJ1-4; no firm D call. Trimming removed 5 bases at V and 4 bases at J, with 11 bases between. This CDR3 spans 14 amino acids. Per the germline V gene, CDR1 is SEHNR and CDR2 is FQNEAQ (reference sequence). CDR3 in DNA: TGTGCCAGCAGCCCCCAACAGTATAATGAAAAACTGTTTTTT. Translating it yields CASSPQQYNEKLFF.

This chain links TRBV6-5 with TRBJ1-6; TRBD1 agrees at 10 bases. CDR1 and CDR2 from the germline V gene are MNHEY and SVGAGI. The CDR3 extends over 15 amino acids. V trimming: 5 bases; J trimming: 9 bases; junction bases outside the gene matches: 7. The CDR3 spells CASSIDRGRASPLHF. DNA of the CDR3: TGTGCCAGCAGTATAGACAGGGGGCGCGCTTCACCCCTCCACTTT.

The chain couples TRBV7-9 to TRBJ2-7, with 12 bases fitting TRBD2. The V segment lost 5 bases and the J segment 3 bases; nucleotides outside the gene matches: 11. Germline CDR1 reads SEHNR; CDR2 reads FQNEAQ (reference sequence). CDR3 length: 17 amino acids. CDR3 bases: TGTGCCAGCAGCGGAGACCCCGGACTAGCGGGACTCTACGAGCAGTACTTC. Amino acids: CASSGDPGLAGLYEQYF.

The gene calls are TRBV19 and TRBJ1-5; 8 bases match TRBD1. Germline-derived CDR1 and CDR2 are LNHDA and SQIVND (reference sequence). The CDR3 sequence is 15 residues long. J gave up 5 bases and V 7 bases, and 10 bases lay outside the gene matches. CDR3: CASNLNRGAHQPQHF. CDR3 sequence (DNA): TGTGCCAGTAACCTCAACAGGGGGGCCCATCAGCCCCAGCATTTT.

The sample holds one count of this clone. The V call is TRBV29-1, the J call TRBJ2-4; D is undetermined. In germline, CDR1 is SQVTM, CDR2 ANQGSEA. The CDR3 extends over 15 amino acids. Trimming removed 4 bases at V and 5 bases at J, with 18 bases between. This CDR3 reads CSVGIGLPPQNIQYF. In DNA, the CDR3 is TGCAGCGTTGGTATCGGGCTTCCCCCTCAAAACATTCAGTACTTC. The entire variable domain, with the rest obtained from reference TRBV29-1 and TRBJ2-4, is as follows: SAVISQKPSRDICQRGTSLTIQCQVDSQVTMMFWYRQQPGQSLTLIATANQGSEATYESGFVIDKFPISRPNLTFSTLTVSNMSPEDSSIYLCSVGIGLPPQNIQYFGAGTRLSVL.

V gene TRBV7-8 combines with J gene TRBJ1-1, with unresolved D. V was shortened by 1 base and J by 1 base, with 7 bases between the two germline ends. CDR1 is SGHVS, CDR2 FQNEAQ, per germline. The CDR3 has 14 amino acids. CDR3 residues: CASSLGAGNTEAFF. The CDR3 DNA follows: TGTGCCAGCAGCTTAGGGGCGGGGAACACTGAAGCTTTCTTT.

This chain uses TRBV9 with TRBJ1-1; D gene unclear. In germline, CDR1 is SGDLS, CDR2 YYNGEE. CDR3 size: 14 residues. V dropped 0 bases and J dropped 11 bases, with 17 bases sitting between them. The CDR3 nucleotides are TGTGCCAGCAGCGTAGAGGGCCGGGAAAATGGCGCTTTCTTT. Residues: CASSVEGRENGAFF.